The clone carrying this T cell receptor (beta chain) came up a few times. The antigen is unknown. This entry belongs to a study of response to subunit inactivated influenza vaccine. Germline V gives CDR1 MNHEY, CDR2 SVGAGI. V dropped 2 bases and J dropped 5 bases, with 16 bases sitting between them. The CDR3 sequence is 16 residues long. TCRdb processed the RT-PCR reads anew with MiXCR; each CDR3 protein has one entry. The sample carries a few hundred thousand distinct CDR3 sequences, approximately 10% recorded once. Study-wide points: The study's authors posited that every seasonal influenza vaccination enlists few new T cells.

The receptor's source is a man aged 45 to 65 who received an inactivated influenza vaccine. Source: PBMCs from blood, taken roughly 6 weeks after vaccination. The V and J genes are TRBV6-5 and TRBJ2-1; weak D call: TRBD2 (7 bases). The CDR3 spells CASSYMGRGIDNEQFF. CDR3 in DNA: TGTGCCAGCAGTTACATGGGGAGGGGGATTGACAATGAGCAGTTCTTC.